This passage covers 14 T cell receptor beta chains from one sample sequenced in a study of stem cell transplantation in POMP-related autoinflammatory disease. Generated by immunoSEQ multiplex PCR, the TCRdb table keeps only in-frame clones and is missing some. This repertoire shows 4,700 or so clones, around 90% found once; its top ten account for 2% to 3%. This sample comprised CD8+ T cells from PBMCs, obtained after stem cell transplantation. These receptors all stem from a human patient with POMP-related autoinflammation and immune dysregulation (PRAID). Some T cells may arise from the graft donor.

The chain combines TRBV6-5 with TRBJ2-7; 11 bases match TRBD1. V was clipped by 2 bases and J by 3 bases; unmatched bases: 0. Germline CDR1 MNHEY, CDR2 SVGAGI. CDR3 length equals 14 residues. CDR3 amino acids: CASSYGTGGYEQYF. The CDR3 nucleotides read TGTGCCAGCAGTTACGGGACAGGGGGCTACGAGCAGTACTTC.

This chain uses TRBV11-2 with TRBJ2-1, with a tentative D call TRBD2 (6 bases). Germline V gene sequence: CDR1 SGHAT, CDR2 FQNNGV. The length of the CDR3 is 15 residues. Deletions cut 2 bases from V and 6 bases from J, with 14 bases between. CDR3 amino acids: CASSLRRDSRNEQFF. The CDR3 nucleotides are TGTGCCAGCAGCTTAAGGCGGGACTCTCGCAATGAGCAGTTCTTC.

The CDR3 DNA reads TGTGCCAGCAGCTTAGAAACCTCGGTCCAAGAGACCCAGTACTTC. It specifies CASSLETSVQETQYF. This chain links TRBV7-8 with TRBJ2-5; D remains unclear. The CDR3 has 15 amino acids. Looked up from germline, CDR1 is SGHVS and CDR2 is FQNEAQ. Trimming removed 1 base from V and 1 base from J, with 10 bases in between.

The CDR3 coding sequence is TGTGCCAGTAGTCCCGGGACAGACTATGGCTACACCTTC. Translation: CASSPGTDYGYTF. This chain links TRBV19 with TRBJ1-2, with 7 bases aligning to TRBD1. J gave up 3 bases and V 5 bases, and 3 bases lay outside the gene matches. Germline V CDR1 and CDR2: LNHDA, SQIVND (reference sequence). This CDR3 region has 13 residues.

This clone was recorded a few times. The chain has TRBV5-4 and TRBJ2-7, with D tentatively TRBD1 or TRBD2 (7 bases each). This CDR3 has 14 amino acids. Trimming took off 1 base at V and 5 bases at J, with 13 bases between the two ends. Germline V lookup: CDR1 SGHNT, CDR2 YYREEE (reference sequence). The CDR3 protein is CASSLSAGGDEQYF. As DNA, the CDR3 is TGTGCCAGCAGCTTGTCGGCAGGGGGGGACGAGCAGTACTTC.

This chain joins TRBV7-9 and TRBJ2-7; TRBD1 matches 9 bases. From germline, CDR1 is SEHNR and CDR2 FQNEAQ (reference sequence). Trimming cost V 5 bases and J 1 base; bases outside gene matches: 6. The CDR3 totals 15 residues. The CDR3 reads CASSHRTGESYEQYF. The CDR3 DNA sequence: TGTGCCAGCAGCCACAGGACAGGGGAATCCTACGAGCAGTACTTC.

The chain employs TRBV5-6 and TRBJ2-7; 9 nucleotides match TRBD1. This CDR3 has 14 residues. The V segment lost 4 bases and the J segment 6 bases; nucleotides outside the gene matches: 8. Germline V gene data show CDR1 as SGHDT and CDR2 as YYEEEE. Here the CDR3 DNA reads TGTGCCAGCAGCACCGGGACAGGGAGGTCCGAGCAGTACTTC. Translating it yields CASSTGTGRSEQYF.

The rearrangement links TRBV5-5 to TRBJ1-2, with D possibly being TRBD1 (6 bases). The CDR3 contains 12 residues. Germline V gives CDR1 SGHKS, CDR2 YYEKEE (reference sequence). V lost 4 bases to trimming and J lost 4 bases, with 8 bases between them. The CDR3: CASSATGYGYTF. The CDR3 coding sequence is TGTGCCAGCAGCGCGACAGGCTATGGCTACACCTTC.

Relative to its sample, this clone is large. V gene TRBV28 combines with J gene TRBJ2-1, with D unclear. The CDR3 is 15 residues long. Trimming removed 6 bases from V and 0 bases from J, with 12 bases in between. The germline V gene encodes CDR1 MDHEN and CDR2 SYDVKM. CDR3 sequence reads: CASRAFMSSYNEQFF. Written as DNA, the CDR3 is TGTGCCAGCAGGGCATTCATGAGCTCCTACAATGAGCAGTTCTTC.

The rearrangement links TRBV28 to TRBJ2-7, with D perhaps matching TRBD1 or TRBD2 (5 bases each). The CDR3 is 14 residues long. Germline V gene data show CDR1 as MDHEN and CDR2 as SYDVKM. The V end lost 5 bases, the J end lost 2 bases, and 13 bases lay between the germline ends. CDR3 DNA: TGTGCCAGCAGTCCGACCGAGGGGACCTACGAGCAGTACTTC. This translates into CASSPTEGTYEQYF.

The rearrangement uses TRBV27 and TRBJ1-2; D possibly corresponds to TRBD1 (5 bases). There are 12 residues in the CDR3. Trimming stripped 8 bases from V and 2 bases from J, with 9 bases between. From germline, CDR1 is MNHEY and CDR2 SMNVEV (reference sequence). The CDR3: CASRKGNYGYTF. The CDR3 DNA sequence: TGTGCCAGCCGTAAGGGGAACTATGGCTACACCTTC.

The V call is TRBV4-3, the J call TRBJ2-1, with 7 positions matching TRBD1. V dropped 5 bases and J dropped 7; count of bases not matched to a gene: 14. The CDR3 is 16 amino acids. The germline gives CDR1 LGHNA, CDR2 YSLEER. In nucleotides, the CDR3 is TGCGCCAGCAGCGCCTCCGGAACAGGGGTGGAGAATGAGCAGTTCTTC. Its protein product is CASSASGTGVENEQFF.

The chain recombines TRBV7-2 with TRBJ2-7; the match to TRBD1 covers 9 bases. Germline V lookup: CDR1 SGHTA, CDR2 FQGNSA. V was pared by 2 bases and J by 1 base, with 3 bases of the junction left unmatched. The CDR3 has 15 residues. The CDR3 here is CASSLTGQGSYEQYF. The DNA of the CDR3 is TGTGCCAGCAGCTTAACGGGACAGGGATCCTACGAGCAGTACTTC.

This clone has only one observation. DNA for the CDR3: TGCGCCAGCAGCCGTCAACCGGGACAGGGCTCCAATGAGCAGTTCTTC. Residues: CASSRQPGQGSNEQFF. The chain has TRBV5-1 and TRBJ2-1; 9 nucleotides agree with TRBD1. The CDR3 spans 16 residues. Germline CDR1 and CDR2: SGHRS and YFSETQ. The V gene end was trimmed by 4 bases and the J gene end by 6 bases; junction bases not matched to a gene: 11.